Below, 8 T cell receptor beta chains from the same sample are listed, as sequenced in a study of glioma-infiltrating T cells. The iRepertoire nested amplicon-rescue multiplex PCR amplified TCR alpha and beta CDR3s from RNA. MiXCR, run by TCRdb on the multiplex PCR reads, gives a single entry per CDR3 protein. Among approximately 400,000 distinct CDR3 sequences listed, about two fifths were seen once. The specimen was glioma tissue, nonneoplastic brain tissue, or PBMCs (not recorded which). The source is a human donor with low-grade glioma or glioblastoma, undergoing nonglioma brain surgery, or in good health (not recorded which).

This chain joins TRBV5-1 and TRBJ2-3, with 7 bases aligning to TRBD2. This CDR3 comprises 16 residues. Germline trimming cut 6 bases from V and 1 base from J; bases unmatched to any gene: 11. Germline V gene sequence: CDR1 SGHRS, CDR2 YFSETQ. The chain's CDR3 is CASTFGSSGRTDTQYF. The CDR3 DNA sequence: TGCGCCAGCACCTTTGGGTCTAGCGGTCGCACAGATACGCAGTATTTT.

Comments on this clonotype: A read error may be the cause here, since a much bigger clone is one base away. V gene TRBV6-1 combines with J gene TRBJ1-1; 9 nucleotides line up with TRBD1. Per the germline V gene, CDR1 is MNHNS and CDR2 is SASEGT. CDR3 length: 15 amino acids. The DNA for the CDR3 is TGTGCCAGCAGTGAAGCCGGACAGGGGAACACTGAAACTTTCTTT. Residues: CASSEAGQGNTETFF.

This clonotype has more than one count but fewer than ten. The chain is built from TRBV7-9 and TRBJ2-3; D is uncertain. The V gene lost 1 base and the J gene lost 2 bases, with 13 bases spanning the gap. The germline V gene encodes CDR1 SEHNR and CDR2 FQNEAQ (reference sequence). The CDR3 is 16 amino acids. As DNA, the CDR3 is TGTGCCAGCAGCTTAGGAGTAACGCGGCCCACAGATACGCAGTATTTT. Amino acids: CASSLGVTRPTDTQYF. Looking up the rest from reference TRBV7-9 and TRBJ2-3 gives the full variable domain: DTGVSQNPRHKITKRGQNVTFRCDPISEHNRLYWYRQTLGQGPEFLTYFQNEAQLEKSRLLSDRFSAERPKGSFSTLEIQRTEQGDSAMYLCASSLGVTRPTDTQYFGPGTRLTVL.

This clonotype has only a few counts. The chain couples TRBV4-2 to TRBJ1-1, with D possibly TRBD1 on 5 matching bases. The CDR3 runs 17 residues. Germline CDR1 reads LGHNA; CDR2 reads YNFKEQ. V was pared by 0 bases and J by 2 bases, with 16 bases between. The CDR3 region is CASSQDSSHTGNTEAFF. The DNA for the CDR3 is TGTGCCAGCAGCCAAGACTCAAGCCACACAGGAAACACTGAAGCTTTCTTT.

CDR3 region: CASSPVGQGGYEQYF. CDR3 bases: TGTGCCAGCAGTCCCGTAGGACAGGGGGGGTACGAGCAGTACTTC. The chain joins TRBV6-6 to TRBJ2-7, with 10 bases identical to TRBD1. The CDR3 runs to 15 residues. V lost 5 bases and J lost 4; bases outside the gene matches: 8. CDR1 MNHNY and CDR2 SVGAGI come from the germline V gene (reference sequence).

The rearrangement links TRBV11-2 to TRBJ2-3, with a tentative D call TRBD2 (6 bases). CDR1 SGHAT and CDR2 FQNNGV come from the germline V gene. V lost 4 bases, J lost 4 bases, and 6 bases lay in between. CDR3 size: 12 residues. CDR3 sequence: CASSWGADTQYF. The CDR3 DNA sequence: TGTGCCAGCAGCTGGGGGGCAGATACGCAGTATTTT.

This clonotype has more than one count but fewer than ten. The genes are TRBV15 and TRBJ1-2; 7 bases line up with TRBD1. J lost 0 bases, V lost 5 bases, and 6 bases had no gene match. The CDR3 totals 15 residues. Germline values: CDR1 LNHNV, CDR2 YYDKDF (reference sequence). This CDR3 reads CATSPRGDSNYGYTF. DNA of the CDR3: TGTGCCACCAGCCCCAGGGGGGATTCTAACTATGGCTACACCTTC.

With regard to this clonotype: This could be a read error, since a much larger clone is one nucleotide away. The chain has TRBV28 and TRBJ1-4; D remains ambiguous. The germline V and J ends were trimmed by 6 bases and 6 bases, with 17 bases remaining between them. Germline CDR1 MDHEN, CDR2 SYDVKM. The CDR3 length is 15 residues. CDR3 DNA sequence: TGTGCCAGCAGGGGAACGGGCGCAGTGGATGAAAAACTGTTTTTT. Translating gives CASRGTGAVDEKLFF.